These T cell receptor beta chains were read from a single sample in a study of cytotoxic CD8 clonotypes in ibrutinib-treated CLL. The method was immunoSEQ multiplex PCR; TCRdb's version includes in-frame clones alone and lacks a portion of them. Of 60,000 or so clones listed, 45% to 65% were seen once; the top ten hold roughly 15%. The sequencing used PBMCs, collected after 12 months of ibrutinib treatment. These receptors originate from a human donor with chronic lymphocytic leukemia. The CDR3 runs from the conserved cysteine through the conserved F or W. The D gene is left open where the match is weak. Size tells how often a clone was seen (once, few, many) or the class of an expanded clone, and some rows leave it out.

D gene	clone size	J gene	V gene	CDR3 DNA	CDR3 protein
TRBD1	once	TRBJ1-5	TRBV19	TGTGCCAGTAGTACCGGGACAGGGGTATTGAGAGTTCAGCCCCAGCATTTT	CASSTGTGVLRVQPQHF
.	.	TRBJ1-2	TRBV6-1	TGTGCCAGCAGTGATAGGGGGGCGGGCTACACCTTC	CASSDRGAGYTF
TRBD2	few	TRBJ2-1	TRBV28	TGTGCCAGCAGTTTTTCTTCTAGCGGCTTCTCCTACAATGAGCAGTTCTTC	CASSFSSSGFSYNEQFF
TRBD2	few	TRBJ2-3	TRBV10-3	TGTGCCATCAGGAAGACTAGCGCGAGCACAGATACGCAGTATTTT	CAIRKTSASTDTQYF
.	.	TRBJ2-7	TRBV7-9	TGTGCCAGCAGTCGGGACACTCCCGAGCAGTACTTC	CASSRDTPEQYF
.	once	TRBJ1-2	TRBV6-1	TGTGCCAGCAGAGAAGAACCAAGCCAGGGGATGGGCCATGGCTACACCTTC	CASREEPSQGMGHGYTF
.	.	TRBJ2-2	TRBV4-2	TGTGCCAGCAGCCAGCCTGGCGCCGGGGAGCTGTTTTTT	CASSQPGAGELFF
TRBD1	few	TRBJ1-2	TRBV6-5	TGTGCCAGCAGCAGGGGACAGAGATACTATGGCTACACCTTC	CASSRGQRYYGYTF
.	.	TRBJ2-7	TRBV10-3	TGTGCCATCTCCCATATGAGGGGCCGATACTACGAGCAGTACTTC	CAISHMRGRYYEQYF
.	.	TRBJ2-1	TRBV11-3	TGTGCCAGCAGCTTAGGGTTTAGCGGAGTCGATGAGCAGTTCTTC	CASSLGFSGVDEQFF
.	.	TRBJ2-3	TRBV5-1	TGCGCCAGCAGCGGCGGGGACGGCAGTGGCACAGATACGCAGTATTTT	CASSGGDGSGTDTQYF
TRBD2	.	TRBJ2-5	TRBV11-2	TGTGCCAGCAGTGAGAGCGGGGTCGCGCTGACCCAGTACTTC	CASSESGVALTQYF
TRBD2	.	TRBJ2-5	TRBV28	TGTGCCAGCGTGAGCGGGATTCCGGAGACCCAGTACTTC	CASVSGIPETQYF
.	.	TRBJ2-1	TRBV11-3	TGTGCCAGCAGCTTACGTCCTGGCCCATGGGACAATGAGCAGTTCTTC	CASSLRPGPWDNEQFF
.	.	TRBJ1-2	TRBV6-6	TGTGCCAGCAGTGTCAGCCCTAACTATGGCTACACCTTC	CASSVSPNYGYTF
.	few	TRBJ1-5	TRBV6-5	TGTGCCAGCAGGAGCAGGGGCGGGAATCAGCCCCAGCATTTT	CASRSRGGNQPQHF
TRBD1	.	TRBJ2-7	TRBV28	TGTGCCAGCAGTTTAGGGGGACAGGCCTCCTACGAGCAGTACTTC	CASSLGGQASYEQYF
TRBD1	.	TRBJ1-4	TRBV25-1	TGTGCCAGCAGTGAATCTTACAGGGGGCCTAGGGAAAAACTGTTTTTT	CASSESYRGPREKLFF
TRBD1	.	TRBJ1-4	TRBV28	TGTGCCAGCACCCCGACAGGGGGCAATGAAAAACTGTTTTTT	CASTPTGGNEKLFF
.	.	TRBJ2-2	TRBV2	TGTGCCAGCAGTCCGAGGGGAACCGGGGAGCTGTTTTTT	CASSPRGTGELFF
.	.	TRBJ2-1	TRBV7-9	TGTGCCAGCAGCTTAGGGACTGCCTACAATGAGCAGTTCTTC	CASSLGTAYNEQFF
TRBD2	.	TRBJ2-1	TRBV6-5	TGTGCCAGCAGGCTAGCGGGGGGGGTGAATGAGCAGTTCTTC	CASRLAGGVNEQFF
.	.	TRBJ2-7	TRBV7-2	TGTGCCATCAGTAACGGCATCGGGGTCTCGATCTACGAGCAGTACTTC	CAISNGIGVSIYEQYF
.	.	TRBJ2-1	TRBV5-1	TGCGCCAGCAGCTTGGTTGCTAGCGAGCAGTTCTTC	CASSLVASEQFF
.	many	TRBJ2-1	TRBV7-8	TGTGCCAGCAGGTTTGGCAATGAGCAGTTCTTC	CASRFGNEQFF
.	.	TRBJ1-5	TRBV10-3	TGTGCCATCAGTGAGGGGGGAGGTGGTCAGCCCCAGCATTTT	CAISEGGGGQPQHF
TRBD1	.	TRBJ1-5	TRBV7-2	TGTGCCAGCAGCTACTACGGGGGGACAGGGAGTTTTCAGCCCCAGCATTTT	CASSYYGGTGSFQPQHF
.	medium-sized	TRBJ2-5	TRBV5-1	TGCGCCAGCAGCTTGGGGGTGAGGGAAGAGACCCAGTACTTC	CASSLGVREETQYF
TRBD1	.	TRBJ2-7	TRBV28	TGTGCCAGCAGGCCTTCCGGCGGGACAGGAGTCTACGAGCAGTACTTC	CASRPSGGTGVYEQYF
.	.	TRBJ2-5	TRBV6-1	TGTGCCAGCAGCCCGGGACACACACAAGAGACCCAGTACTTC	CASSPGHTQETQYF
.	.	TRBJ1-1	TRBV6-5	TGTGCCACCTCTAGGACGGGAGTGGGGAACACTGAAGCTTTCTTT	CATSRTGVGNTEAFF
.	.	TRBJ2-3	TRBV5-4	TGTGCCAGCGGAAAAAGGTCAGATACGCAGTATTTT	CASGKRSDTQYF
.	few	TRBJ2-2	TRBV5-1	TGCGCCAGCAGCTTTTTCCAGGGTGGCACCGGGGAGCTGTTTTTT	CASSFFQGGTGELFF
TRBD1	.	TRBJ2-3	TRBV18	TGTGCCAGCTCAGATAACACAGGGGGCAGCACAGATACGCAGTATTTT	CASSDNTGGSTDTQYF
TRBD1	.	TRBJ2-7	TRBV7-9	TGTGCCAGCAGCTCATTGGGACAGGGACCTTCCTACGAGCAGTACTTC	CASSSLGQGPSYEQYF
.	few	TRBJ2-3	TRBV11-2	TGTGCCAGCAGCTTAGATACCAGTCGGGACACAGATACGCAGTATTTT	CASSLDTSRDTDTQYF
TRBD1	.	TRBJ1-1	TRBV5-1	TGCGCCAGCAGGGTCGGACAGGGCAACACTGAAGCTTTCTTT	CASRVGQGNTEAFF
TRBD1	.	TRBJ1-2	TRBV5-1	TGCGCCAGCAGCTGGACAGGTACGGACAACTATGGCTACACCTTC	CASSWTGTDNYGYTF
.	.	TRBJ1-5	TRBV28	TGTGCCAGCGTGCGTAGCAATCAGCCCCAGCATTTT	CASVRSNQPQHF
TRBD1	medium-sized	TRBJ1-6	TRBV19	TGTGCCAGCGCACAAAGTGACAGGGCGGGGAATAATTCACCCCTCCACTTT	CASAQSDRAGNNSPLHF
TRBD1	.	TRBJ2-5	TRBV2	TGTGCCAGCAGAGAAAACTGGACAGGGCGGGGGACCCAGTACTTC	CASRENWTGRGTQYF
TRBD2	.	TRBJ2-2	TRBV6-1	TGTGCCAGCAGTGCTCTAGCGGGAGGGATTACCGGGGAGCTGTTTTTT	CASSALAGGITGELFF